Listed below are T cell receptor beta chains from one sample, sequenced in a study of T cell responses to AZD1222 COVID-19 vaccine. The data were produced by immunoSEQ multiplex PCR, yet TCRdb's version contains in-frame clones alone and is incomplete. The sample has over 110,000 clones; 85% to 95% are singletons. This specimen consisted of peripheral blood, obtained on day 0 of AZD1222 vaccination. The receptors were sampled from an adult in good health. CDR3s include the opening cysteine and the closing phenylalanine or tryptophan. Each record gives: J gene, V gene, CDR3 length, CDR3 protein.

TRBJ1-5,TRBV25-1,11,CASSDHGPQHF
TRBJ1-1,TRBV6-6,11,CASSFGQEGFF
TRBJ2-4,TRBV30,11,CACWESGIQYF
TRBJ2-1,TRBV9,15,CASSSQFRVYNEQFF
TRBJ2-7,TRBV3-1/TRBV3-2,15,CASSRPIGPTYEQYF
TRBJ1-5,TRBV6-2/TRBV6-3,13,CASSLSLASNQHF
TRBJ1-5,TRBV19,15,CAGGGQGSGNQPQHF
TRBJ1-1,TRBV11-1,14,CASSLNSWTGRAFF
TRBJ2-1,TRBV2,12,CASSEGGNEQFF
TRBJ1-1,TRBV12-3/TRBV12-4,13,CASSFDRGGGAFF